The 20 T cell receptor beta chains listed next were all sequenced from one sample in a study of human T cells and chemical hapten exposure. Described time point: pre-sensitization, week 0. Treatment indicated: therapeutic diphenylcyclopropenone sensitization with weekly scalp DPC. TCRdb reprocessed the RACE reads via MiXCR and lists one record per CDR3 protein. This sample has about 80,000 distinct CDR3 sequences, with 14% found just once. Sequenced material: whole blood, taken in connection with sensitization to the hapten diphenylcyclopropenone (DPC). The receptors stem from a woman aged 45-60 years with alopecia areata. Some clones in this sample may be carry-over from other donors' samples.

CDR3 in DNA: TGTGCCAGCTCCCGGGACAGGGGGTTCTACGAGCAGTACTTC. Residues: CASSRDRGFYEQYF. The rearrangement joins TRBV18 to TRBJ2-7; 11 positions agree with TRBD1. V gave up 6 bases and J gave up 3 bases; unmatched junction bases: 4. CDR3 length: 14 amino acids. The germline CDR1 and CDR2 sequences are KGHSH and LQKENI.

This clonotype appeared a few times. V gene TRBV30 combines with J gene TRBJ1-2, with D possibly TRBD1 on 6 matching bases. The V and J ends lost 8 bases and 4 bases respectively, with 29 bases between them. The CDR3 loop spans 17 amino acids. Germline V gives CDR1 GTSNPN, CDR2 SVGIG (reference sequence). In DNA, the CDR3 is TGTGCCGGATTACAGGGAAGGGCCCTTTTACTGAGCTATGGCTACACCTTC. Residues: CAGLQGRALLLSYGYTF.

The rearrangement joins TRBV28 to TRBJ2-5, with TRBD1 matching over 8 bases. This CDR3 is 14 amino acids long. The germline V gene has CDR1 MDHEN and CDR2 SYDVKM. J gave up 1 base and V 7 bases, and 5 bases lay outside the gene matches. CDR3 nucleotides: TGTGCCAGCACTACCGGACAGGGCCAAGAGACCCAGTACTTC. Protein product: CASTTGQGQETQYF.

CDR3 coding DNA: TGTGCCAGCAGCCTCATGAATACGCAGTATTTT. Translation gives CASSLMNTQYF. V usage is TRBV14 and J usage is TRBJ2-3; D unclear. V was cut by 4 bases and J by 7 bases, with 6 bases left in between. CDR1 is SGHDN, CDR2 FVKESK, per germline. CDR3 length: 11 amino acids.

This chain uses TRBV6-1 with TRBJ1-1; 7 nucleotides align to TRBD1. V was clipped by 3 bases and J by 6 bases; unmatched bases: 13. Per the germline V gene, CDR1 is MNHNS and CDR2 is SASEGT. The CDR3 extends over 16 amino acids. The CDR3 sequence: CASSDLPGQRTSEAFF. CDR3 DNA: TGTGCCAGCAGTGACCTACCGGGACAGAGGACCTCTGAAGCTTTCTTT.

This clonotype appeared a few times. The chain couples TRBV7-9 to TRBJ2-3, with 8 nucleotides matching TRBD2. J gave up 2 bases and V 3 bases, and 7 bases lay outside the gene matches. The CDR3 totals 16 residues. Germline-derived CDR1 and CDR2 are SEHNR and FQNEAQ (reference sequence). The CDR3 protein is CASSFPGTSPTDTQYF. In nucleotides, the CDR3 is TGTGCCAGCAGCTTCCCCGGGACTAGTCCCACAGATACGCAGTATTTT.

This clonotype was seen only a few times. The genes are TRBV18 and TRBJ2-1, with D unresolved. Between the trimmed V and J ends, which lost 3 bases and 5 bases, there was a span of 8 bases. Looked up from germline, CDR1 is KGHSH and CDR2 is LQKENI. The CDR3 is made up of 13 amino acids. CDR3 region: CASSPEADNEQFF. DNA of the CDR3: TGTGCCAGCTCACCCGAGGCGGACAATGAGCAGTTCTTC.

The V call is TRBV7-8, the J call TRBJ2-6, with a tentative D call TRBD1 (5 bases). The ends were cut back, 3 bases at V and 3 bases at J, with 12 bases in the middle. CDR1 SGHVS and CDR2 FQNEAQ come from the germline V gene. The CDR3 spans 16 residues. The CDR3 sequence: CASSFDSTGGANVLTF. The CDR3 DNA sequence: TGTGCCAGCAGCTTTGACAGCACTGGTGGGGCCAACGTCCTGACTTTC.

Concerning this clonotype itself: A read error may produce the germline difference seen at one junction end. V is TRBV30 and J is TRBJ1-6, with 12 positions matching TRBD1. This CDR3 has 17 residues. The germline V gene has CDR1 GTSNPN and CDR2 SVGIG (reference sequence). Here the CDR3 reads CAWSAGTGGRYNSPLRF. The CDR3 DNA sequence: TGTGCCTGGAGTGCCGGGACAGGGGGCCGATATAATTCACCCCTCCGCTTT. Drawing the rest from reference TRBV30 and TRBJ1-6, the complete variable domain is SQTIHQWPATLVQPVGSPLSLECTVEGTSNPNLYWYRQAAGRGLQLLFYSVGIGQISSEVPQNLSASRPQDRQFILSSKKLLLSDSGFYLCAWSAGTGGRYNSPLRFGNGTRLTVT.

The chain has TRBV4-3 and TRBJ1-2, with 8 bases fitting TRBD1. V shed 0 bases, J shed 4 bases, and the junction held 16 bases outside the gene matches. Germline CDR1 and CDR2: LGHNA and YSLEER. This CDR3 contains 19 residues. DNA for the CDR3: TGCGCCAGCAGCCAAGATCAGGGACAGGCAACAATTCTCCCCTATGGCTACACCTTC. As protein: CASSQDQGQATILPYGYTF.

This clonotype was detected only a few times. In DNA, the CDR3 is TGCAGTGCTGAGGGGACTAGCGGGATTTGGGGCCGAGAGACCCAGTACTTC. It yields the protein CSAEGTSGIWGRETQYF. The rearrangement joins TRBV20-1 to TRBJ2-5; 13 bases are shared with TRBD2. Trimming took 5 bases from V and 4 from J; bases not matched to a gene: 13. The CDR3 sequence is 17 residues long. Germline V CDR1 and CDR2: DFQATT, SNEGSKA (reference sequence).

The chain couples TRBV20-1 to TRBJ2-7; D is possibly TRBD2 (6 bases). Trimming took off 4 bases at V and 6 bases at J, with 22 bases between the two ends. In germline, CDR1 is DFQATT, CDR2 SNEGSKA (reference sequence). The CDR3 extends over 15 amino acids. The CDR3 loop is CSATPLGRMRGEQYF. The CDR3 nucleotides are TGCAGTGCTACTCCCTTGGGGCGGATGCGGGGCGAGCAGTACTTC.

This clonotype has just a few counts. This chain uses TRBV2 with TRBJ2-5; D assignment may be TRBD1 or TRBD2 (5 bases each). CDR3 size: 11 residues. Deletions cut 10 bases from V and 5 bases from J, with 11 bases between. CDR1 SNHLY and CDR2 FYNNEI come from the germline V gene. This CDR3 reads CAIKRGETQYF. The CDR3 DNA reads as TGTGCCATTAAGAGGGGTGAGACCCAGTACTTC. Looking up the rest from reference TRBV2 and TRBJ2-5 gives the full variable domain: EPEVTQTPSHQVTQMGQEVILRCVPISNHLYFYWYRQILGQKVEFLVSFYNNEISEKSEIFDDQFSVERPDGSNFTLKIRSTKLEDSAMYFCAIKRGETQYFGPGTRLLVL.

V and J are TRBV4-1 and TRBJ2-7; 7 bases are a match to TRBD1. The germline V gene has CDR1 MGHRA and CDR2 YSYEKL. V was clipped by 1 base and J by 0 bases; unmatched bases: 9. The CDR3 sequence is 17 residues long. This chain's CDR3 is CASSQVMTGPYSYEQYF. Written as DNA, the CDR3 is TGCGCCAGCAGCCAAGTTATGACAGGGCCTTACTCCTACGAGCAGTACTTC.

The chain combines TRBV7-8 with TRBJ2-3; 10 bases are a match to TRBD2. The CDR3 extends over 16 amino acids. In germline, CDR1 is SGHVS, CDR2 FQNEAQ. V lost 3 bases, J lost 2 bases, and 5 bases stayed unmatched. The CDR3, as DNA: TGTGCCAGCAGCTTCCCGGGACTAGCGCCCACAGATACGCAGTATTTT. It yields the protein CASSFPGLAPTDTQYF.

This clonotype was picked up a small number of times. The CDR3 protein is CSAGSADTQYF. CDR3 in DNA: TGCAGTGCTGGGAGTGCAGATACGCAGTATTTT. This chain links TRBV20-1 with TRBJ2-3; maybe TRBD2 (5 bases). V was clipped by 5 bases and J by 4 bases, with 7 bases between them. The CDR3 totals 11 residues. CDR1 and CDR2 from the germline V gene are DFQATT and SNEGSKA (reference sequence).

This chain uses TRBV20-1 with TRBJ2-2; 10 bases line up with TRBD2. Looked up from germline, CDR1 is DFQATT and CDR2 is SNEGSKA (reference sequence). With V trimmed by 6 bases and J by 5 bases, 18 bases remained unmatched. CDR3 size: 18 residues. The CDR3 region is CSARNRLASGRGTGELFF. CDR3 bases: TGCAGTGCCCGGAACCGTTTGGCTAGCGGGAGAGGGACCGGGGAGCTGTTTTTT.

The V and J genes are TRBV18 and TRBJ1-2; 8 bases line up with TRBD1. Germline V gene sequence: CDR1 KGHSH, CDR2 LQKENI. There are 15 residues in the CDR3. The junction had 8 bases not matched to a gene; V was cut back by 2 bases and J by 6 bases. The CDR3 nucleotides read TGTGCCAGCTCACCATCCCTGCAGGGGGCTGATGGCTACACCTTC. The encoded protein is CASSPSLQGADGYTF.

The V and J genes are TRBV4-2 and TRBJ1-2; no definite D call. V shed 1 base and J shed 8 bases, with 17 bases lying between them. Germline CDR1 and CDR2: LGHNA and YNFKEQ. The CDR3 runs to 15 residues. The CDR3 bases are TGTGCCAGCAGCCAAGGAGGGCAGAAAGGGAGCGGCTACACCTTC. Protein product: CASSQGGQKGSGYTF.

This CDR3 is CATSGGLGNEQFF. The DNA for the CDR3 is TGTGCCACCTCCGGGGGCCTCGGCAATGAGCAGTTCTTC. The chain has TRBV10-3 and TRBJ2-1; D could derive from TRBD1 or TRBD2 (6 bases each). The CDR3 is 13 residues long. Germline CDR1 reads ENHRY; CDR2 reads SYGVKD. Trimming removed 10 bases at V and 6 bases at J, with 16 bases between.